The clone carrying this T cell receptor (beta chain) has ten or more counts. Antigen unknown. These data originate in a study of regulatory T cells in long-lasting Graves disease. General study findings and limits: Persistent cases favored TRBV28, TRBJ1-2 and TRBJ2-5. Shared public clonotypes totalled fewer than 3,000 in persistent patients, compared with about 990 in new patients.

V was trimmed by 0 bases and J by 3 bases, leaving 7 bases between them. CDR3 length equals 14 residues. Germline CDR1 reads MNHNS; CDR2 reads SASEGT. To make TCR beta libraries, researchers used iRepertoire HTBI primers and Arm-PCR of CDR3 regions. TCRdb re-called the multiplex PCR reads through MiXCR, storing one row per CDR3 protein. The sample holds about 310,000 distinct CDR3 sequences, 18% seen once. Time point described: newly diagnosed GD, antithyroid drugs for less than 3 months. The TCR library was made from RNA extracted from PBMCs. Enrollment of patients was through an endocrinology department in Xi'an, China.

The sequence derives from a female donor with Graves disease. Source: peripheral blood mononuclear cells (PBMCs), taken at new diagnosis, from a patient treated with antithyroid drugs. The gene calls are TRBV6-1 and TRBJ2-3; D is ambiguous. The CDR3 protein is CASSEAVGTDTQYF. CDR3 coding DNA: TGTGCCAGCAGTGAAGCGGTGGGGACAGATACGCAGTATTTT.